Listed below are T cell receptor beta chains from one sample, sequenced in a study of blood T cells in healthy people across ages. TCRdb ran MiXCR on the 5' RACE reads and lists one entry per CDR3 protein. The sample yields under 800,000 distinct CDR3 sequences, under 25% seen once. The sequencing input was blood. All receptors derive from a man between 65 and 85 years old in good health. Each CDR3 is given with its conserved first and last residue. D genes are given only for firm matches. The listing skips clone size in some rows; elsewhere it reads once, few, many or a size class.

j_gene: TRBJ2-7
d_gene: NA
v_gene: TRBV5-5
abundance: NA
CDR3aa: CASSLALRGALDEQYF
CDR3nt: TGTGCCAGCAGCTTGGCCCTGAGGGGCGCATTAGACGAGCAGTACTTC

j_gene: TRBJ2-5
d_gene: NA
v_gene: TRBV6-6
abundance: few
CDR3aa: CASKTGETQYF
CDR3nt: TGTGCCAGCAAAACAGGAGAGACCCAGTACTTC

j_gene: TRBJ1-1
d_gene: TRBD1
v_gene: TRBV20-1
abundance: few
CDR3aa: CSAKGATNPEAFF
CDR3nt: TGCAGTGCTAAGGGGGCTACCAATCCTGAAGCTTTCTTT

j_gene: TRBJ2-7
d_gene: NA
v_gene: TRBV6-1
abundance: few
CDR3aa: CASSEAATLTYEQYF
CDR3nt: TGTGCCAGCAGTGAAGCTGCTACCCTCACCTACGAGCAGTACTTC

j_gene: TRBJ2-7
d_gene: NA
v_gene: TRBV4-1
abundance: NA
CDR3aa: CAGSSDPSTYEQYF
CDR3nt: TGCGCCGGCAGCTCGGACCCTTCAACCTACGAGCAGTACTTC

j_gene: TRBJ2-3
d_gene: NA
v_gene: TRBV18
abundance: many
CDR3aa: CASSPKGGPLTDTQYF
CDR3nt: TGTGCCAGCTCACCTAAGGGGGGGCCGTTGACAGATACGCAGTATTTT

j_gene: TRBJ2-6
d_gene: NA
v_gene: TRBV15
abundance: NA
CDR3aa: CATSTYRVGANVLTF
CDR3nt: TGTGCCACCAGCACGTACAGGGTTGGGGCCAACGTCCTGACTTTC

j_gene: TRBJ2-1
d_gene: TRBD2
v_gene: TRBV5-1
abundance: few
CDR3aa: CASSPSTSEDEQFF
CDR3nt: TGCGCCAGCAGCCCTAGCACTAGCGAGGATGAGCAGTTCTTC

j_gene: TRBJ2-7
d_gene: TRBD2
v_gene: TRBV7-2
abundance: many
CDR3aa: CASSPHGGYEQYF
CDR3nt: TGTGCCAGCAGCCCCCACGGGGGGTACGAGCAGTACTTC

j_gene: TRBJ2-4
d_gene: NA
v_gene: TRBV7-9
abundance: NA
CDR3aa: CATEAQAKNIQYF
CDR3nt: TGTGCCACTGAAGCCCAAGCCAAAAACATTCAGTACTTC

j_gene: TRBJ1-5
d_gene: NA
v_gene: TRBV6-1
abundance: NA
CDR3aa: CASSESTRAQPQHF
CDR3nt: TGTGCCAGCAGTGAGTCAACTCGGGCACAGCCCCAGCATTTT

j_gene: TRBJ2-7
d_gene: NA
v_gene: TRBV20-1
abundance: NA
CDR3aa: CSARDQRLQHAEQYF
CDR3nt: TGCAGTGCTAGAGATCAGAGACTCCAACATGCAGAGCAGTACTTC

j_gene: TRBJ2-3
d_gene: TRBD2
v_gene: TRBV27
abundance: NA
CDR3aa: CASSLPGEGRMAQYF
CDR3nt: TGTGCCAGCAGTTTACCGGGGGAGGGGCGGATGGCGCAGTATTTT

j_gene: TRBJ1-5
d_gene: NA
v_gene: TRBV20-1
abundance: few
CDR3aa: CSASKGPSNQPQHF
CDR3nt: TGCAGTGCTAGTAAGGGCCCAAGCAATCAGCCCCAGCATTTT

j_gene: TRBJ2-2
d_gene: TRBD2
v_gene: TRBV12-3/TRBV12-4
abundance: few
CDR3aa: CASSRTSGIVTGELFF
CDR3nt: TGTGCCAGCAGCCGAACTAGCGGGATTGTCACCGGGGAGCTGTTTTTT

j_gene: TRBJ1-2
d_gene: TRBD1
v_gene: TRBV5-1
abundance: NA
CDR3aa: CASSPGTGGFSNYGYTF
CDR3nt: TGCGCCAGCAGCCCAGGGACAGGGGGCTTCAGTAACTATGGCTACACCTTC